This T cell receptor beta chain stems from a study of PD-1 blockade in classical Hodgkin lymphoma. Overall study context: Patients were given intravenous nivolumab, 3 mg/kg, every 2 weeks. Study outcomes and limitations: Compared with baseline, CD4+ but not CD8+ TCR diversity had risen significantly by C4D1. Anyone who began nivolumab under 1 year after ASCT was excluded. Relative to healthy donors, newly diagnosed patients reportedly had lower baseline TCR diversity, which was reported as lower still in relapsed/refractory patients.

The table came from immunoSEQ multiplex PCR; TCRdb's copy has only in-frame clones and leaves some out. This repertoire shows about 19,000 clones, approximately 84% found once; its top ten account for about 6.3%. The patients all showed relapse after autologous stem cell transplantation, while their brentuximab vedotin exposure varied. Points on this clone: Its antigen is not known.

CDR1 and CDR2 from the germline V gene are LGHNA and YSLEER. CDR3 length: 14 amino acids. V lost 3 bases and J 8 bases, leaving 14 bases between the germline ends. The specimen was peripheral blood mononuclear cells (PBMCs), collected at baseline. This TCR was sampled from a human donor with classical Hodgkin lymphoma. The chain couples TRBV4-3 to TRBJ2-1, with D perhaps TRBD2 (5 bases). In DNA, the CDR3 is TGCGCCAGCAGCCACACCCGGTCGGGATATGAGCAGTTCTTC. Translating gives CASSHTRSGYEQFF.